These 25 T cell receptor beta chains originate from one sample sequenced in a study of T cell responses to AZD1222 COVID-19 vaccine. The table came from immunoSEQ multiplex PCR; TCRdb's copy has only in-frame clones and leaves some out. The table has roughly 170,000 clones, 70% to 90% seen once. Source: peripheral blood, taken on day 0 of AZD1222 vaccination. These receptors were obtained from an adult in good health.

The chain is built from TRBV7-3 and TRBJ2-3; the D is unclear. The V end lost 5 bases, the J end lost 5 bases, and 17 bases lay between the germline ends. The CDR3 has 15 amino acids. Germline CDR1 SGHTA, CDR2 FQGTGA. CDR3 loop: CASSPGPNAEDTQYF. The CDR3, as DNA: TGTGCCAGCAGCCCCGGGCCGAATGCAGAAGATACGCAGTATTTT.

The chain combines TRBV2 with TRBJ2-7; 11 bases are shared with TRBD2. Per germline, CDR1 SNHLY and CDR2 FYNNEI. Trimming at V came to 6 bases and at J to 1 base, leaving 5 bases not matched to a gene. The length of the CDR3 is 15 residues. CDR3 residues: CASRPTSGGSYEQYF. DNA for the CDR3: TGTGCCAGCAGACCTACTAGCGGGGGTTCCTACGAGCAGTACTTC.

The chain combines TRBV7-3 with TRBJ2-2, with TRBD2 identical over 8 bases. The CDR3 is 16 amino acids. With 6 bases clipped from V and 2 bases from J, the junction kept 8 bases outside the gene matches. The germline V gene encodes CDR1 SGHTA and CDR2 FQGTGA. This CDR3 is CASSRMRGANTGELFF. The DNA of the CDR3 is TGTGCCAGCAGTCGGATGCGGGGGGCTAACACCGGGGAGCTGTTTTTT.

This clone was detected only once. This chain uses TRBV7-3 with TRBJ2-2, with 9 nucleotides matching TRBD2. The CDR3 totals 16 residues. V gave up 0 bases and J gave up 6 bases; unmatched junction bases: 5. CDR1 is SGHTA and CDR2 is FQGTGA in the germline V gene. The DNA for the CDR3 is TGTGCCAGCAGCTTAACGGTTTTAGCGGGAGCCGGGGAGCTGTTTTTT. Protein sequence: CASSLTVLAGAGELFF.

The V call is TRBV11-2, the J call TRBJ2-7; D may be TRBD2 (6 bases). V lost 1 base to trimming and J lost 6 bases, with 13 bases between them. This CDR3 contains 14 residues. The germline gives CDR1 SGHAT, CDR2 FQNNGV. The CDR3 spells CASSLALAGSEQYF. The CDR3 DNA follows: TGTGCCAGCAGCTTAGCTCTGGCGGGATCCGAGCAGTACTTC.

This chain connects TRBV4-1 to TRBJ2-7, with D maybe TRBD2 (6 bases). The V and J ends lost 4 bases and 4 bases respectively, with 17 bases between them. Germline CDR1 reads MGHRA; CDR2 reads YSYEKL. The length of the CDR3 is 15 residues. The CDR3 coding sequence is TGCGCCAGCAGCCTCCACGGGGAGGCCGATTACGAGCAGTACTTC. Protein: CASSLHGEADYEQYF.

The CDR3 coding sequence is TGTGCCACCAGCACGGCGAGGGGATACACTGAAGCTTTCTTT. Its translation: CATSTARGYTEAFF. The chain couples TRBV15 to TRBJ1-1; a weak D match, TRBD1 (5 bases). Germline assignment: CDR1 LNHNV and CDR2 YYDKDF (reference sequence). V was shortened by 4 bases and J by 3 bases, with 12 bases between the two germline ends. The CDR3 sequence is 14 residues long.

The DNA for the CDR3 is TGTGCCAGCAGTTTGCCGGGGGGGGCGGGTTACAATGAGCAGTTCTTC. Encoded protein: CASSLPGGAGYNEQFF. The chain joins TRBV27 to TRBJ2-1; 8 nucleotides align to TRBD2. Germline trimming cut 3 bases from V and 4 bases from J; bases unmatched to any gene: 8. CDR1 and CDR2 from the germline V gene are MNHEY and SMNVEV (reference sequence). The CDR3 length is 16 residues.

This sequence joins TRBV10-3 and TRBJ1-1; D is undetermined. Trimming removed 10 bases at V and 4 bases at J, with 10 bases between. The CDR3 sequence is 11 residues long. From germline, CDR1 is ENHRY and CDR2 SYGVKD. As DNA, the CDR3 is TGTGCCACCAATGATGTCACTGAAGCTTTCTTT. Translated, it gives CATNDVTEAFF.

This chain joins TRBV28 and TRBJ1-5; D is unresolved. Germline CDR1 MDHEN, CDR2 SYDVKM. V was cut by 6 bases and J by 1 base, with 16 bases left in between. This CDR3 has 16 amino acids. DNA of the CDR3: TGTGCCAGCAGGGACCCTCCCCTTGGGAGCAATCAGCCCCAGCATTTT. This translates into CASRDPPLGSNQPQHF. Complete variable domain (other parts from reference TRBV28 and TRBJ1-5): DVKVTQSSRYLVKRTGEKVFLECVQDMDHENMFWYRQDPGLGLRLIYFSYDVKMKEKGDIPEGYSVSREKKERFSLILESASTNQTSMYLCASRDPPLGSNQPQHFGDGTRLSIL.

V and J are TRBV4-1 and TRBJ1-2, with D uncertain. CDR1 and CDR2 from the germline V gene are MGHRA and YSYEKL. V shed 4 bases and J shed 3 bases, with 12 bases lying between them. The CDR3 has 14 residues. The CDR3 sequence: CASSPLGGYYGYTF. The CDR3 DNA sequence: TGCGCCAGCAGCCCGCTTGGCGGATACTATGGCTACACCTTC.

This chain uses TRBV19 with TRBJ1-3; a weak D match, TRBD1 (6 bases). There are 14 residues in the CDR3. Trimming cost V 6 bases and J 2 bases, with 11 bases left between them. Germline loops: CDR1 LNHDA, CDR2 SQIVND (reference sequence). The CDR3 nucleotides read TGTGCCAGTAGCCAACAGGGAACTGGAAACACCATATATTTT. It encodes CASSQQGTGNTIYF.

CDR3 bases: TGTGCCAGCTCACCACCTAGCGGGGCTCTGACACCCCTCCACTTT. Its protein product is CASSPPSGALTPLHF. V is TRBV18 and J is TRBJ1-6; D may be TRBD1 (5 bases). V was pared by 0 bases and J by 11 bases, with 14 bases between. The CDR3 runs to 15 residues. Germline CDR1 is KGHSH and CDR2 is LQKENI. Combining the CDR3 with reference TRBV18 and TRBJ1-6 gives the whole variable domain NAGVMQNPRHLVRRRGQEARLRCSPMKGHSHVYWYRQLPEEGLKFMVYLQKENIIDESGMPKERFSAEFPKEGPSILRIQQVVRGDSAAYFCASSPPSGALTPLHFGNGTRLTVT.

V usage is TRBV10-2 and J usage is TRBJ1-5; D is undetermined. The CDR3 has 14 residues. From germline, CDR1 is WSHSY and CDR2 SAAADI. Trimming removed 5 bases at V and 6 bases at J, with 14 bases between. In nucleotides, the CDR3 is TGCGCCAGCAGTCCAGCGGATGCGATTCAGCCCCAGCATTTT. Its protein product is CASSPADAIQPQHF.

The J gene is TRBJ1-1, the V gene TRBV27, with a possible D match to TRBD1 (5 bases). V was shortened by 5 bases and J by 0 bases, with 13 bases between the two germline ends. The germline gives CDR1 MNHEY, CDR2 SMNVEV (reference sequence). The CDR3 is made up of 15 amino acids. The CDR3 protein is CASSIHGTVNTEAFF. The CDR3 DNA follows: TGTGCCAGCAGTATCCACGGGACGGTGAACACTGAAGCTTTCTTT.

Notes on this clone: At the DNA level, this CDR3 is encoded by other sequences in the same sample as well. The chain employs TRBV28 and TRBJ1-2; possible D gene TRBD1, 5 bases. The CDR3 has 14 amino acids. Germline V CDR1 and CDR2: MDHEN, SYDVKM. V was pared by 6 bases and J by 8 bases, with 19 bases between. The CDR3 protein is CASSYNRGADGYTF. CDR3 DNA: TGTGCCAGCAGCTACAATAGGGGCGCGGACGGCTACACCTTC.

This rearrangement joins TRBV9 to TRBJ1-5; no clear D gene. V was pared by 3 bases and J by 0 bases, with 7 bases between. The CDR3 has 14 residues. Germline lookup yields CDR1 SGDLS and CDR2 YYNGEE. The CDR3 protein is CASSDAYSNQPQHF. The CDR3 bases are TGTGCCAGCAGCGACGCTTATAGCAATCAGCCCCAGCATTTT.

The V gene is TRBV4-2, the J gene TRBJ2-5, with 10 bases fitting TRBD2. With 4 bases clipped from V and 1 base from J, the junction kept 9 bases outside the gene matches. This CDR3 has 17 amino acids. The V gene's germline CDR1 is LGHNA and CDR2 YNFKEQ. The CDR3 bases are TGTGCCAGCAGCCGGGGGACTAGCGCTAAAATCCAAGAGACCCAGTACTTC. Amino acid sequence: CASSRGTSAKIQETQYF.

This chain uses TRBV18 with TRBJ2-5; possible D gene TRBD1, 5 bases. The CDR3 covers 14 residues. Germline assignment: CDR1 KGHSH and CDR2 LQKENI. The V end was cut by 3 bases, the J end by 5 bases, with 13 bases between. CDR3 loop: CASSPSRVGETQYF. The CDR3 nucleotides are TGTGCCAGCTCACCGAGCAGGGTTGGTGAGACCCAGTACTTC. The full variable domain, in which reference TRBV18 and TRBJ2-5 provide the parts outside the CDR3, is NAGVMQNPRHLVRRRGQEARLRCSPMKGHSHVYWYRQLPEEGLKFMVYLQKENIIDESGMPKERFSAEFPKEGPSILRIQQVVRGDSAAYFCASSPSRVGETQYFGPGTRLLVL.

This clone occurred many times. The chain joins TRBV19 to TRBJ1-1; TRBD1 aligns across 9 bases. CDR1 LNHDA and CDR2 SQIVND come from the germline V gene (reference sequence). V lost 10 bases to trimming and J lost 7 bases; unmatched junction nucleotides: 13. The CDR3 spans 14 residues. The CDR3 is CATLPPGQGREAFF. In nucleotides, the CDR3 is TGTGCCACTTTACCCCCGGGACAGGGCCGTGAAGCTTTCTTT.

V is TRBV19 and J is TRBJ2-5, with a possible D match to TRBD1 (6 bases). V lost 7 bases and J lost 1, with 13 bases in between. Germline V gene sequence: CDR1 LNHDA, CDR2 SQIVND (reference sequence). The CDR3 has 14 amino acids. The CDR3 DNA reads TGTGCCAGTACCCCGACAGGCCCCCAAGAGACCCAGTACTTC. Encoded protein: CASTPTGPQETQYF.

This rearrangement joins TRBV27 to TRBJ2-7; 7 bases line up with TRBD1. The junction had 10 bases not matched to a gene; V was cut back by 5 bases and J by 0 bases. The CDR3 covers 16 residues. Per the germline V gene, CDR1 is MNHEY and CDR2 is SMNVEV (reference sequence). Written as DNA, the CDR3 is TGTGCCAGCAGTGGGGGACAGTTGGCCCTCTCCTACGAGCAGTACTTC. Its translation: CASSGGQLALSYEQYF.

V usage is TRBV15 and J usage is TRBJ1-4, with D unresolved. The CDR3 has 14 amino acids. V gave up 5 bases and J gave up 0 bases, with 7 bases separating them. Germline V gene lookup returns CDR1 LNHNV and CDR2 YYDKDF (reference sequence). The CDR3 protein is CATSVGSTNEKLFF. The CDR3 DNA reads as TGTGCCACCAGCGTCGGGTCAACTAATGAAAAACTGTTTTTT.

The rearrangement uses TRBV6-2 or TRBV6-3 and TRBJ2-3; TRBD2 matches 14 bases. Trimming removed 2 bases from V and 3 bases from J; junction bases left unmatched: 1. There are 16 residues in the CDR3. In germline, CDR1 is MNHEY, CDR2 SVGEGT. CDR3 in amino acids: CASSYGTSGSTDTQYF. The CDR3 bases are TGTGCCAGCAGTTACGGGACTAGCGGGAGTACAGATACGCAGTATTTT.

This chain uses TRBV27 with TRBJ2-2; D unclear. Trimming took off 1 base at V and 6 bases at J, with 3 bases between the two ends. Germline V gives CDR1 MNHEY, CDR2 SMNVEV (reference sequence). The CDR3 covers 12 residues. CDR3 DNA sequence: TGTGCCAGCAGTTTATGGGCCGGGGAGCTGTTTTTT. This translates into CASSLWAGELFF.